This TCR beta chain originates from a study of blood T cell repertoires in COVID-19. Whole-study context: The United States, Italy and Spain supplied acute and convalescent COVID-19 samples. In each case, the material was cDNA or gDNA derived from T cells, B-cell-depleted T cells, or PBMCs.

Repertoires were generated with immunoSEQ multiplex PCR, while TCRdb's copy carries only in-frame clones and drops some. The sample has approximately 270,000 clones, around 90% seen once. Sequenced material: peripheral blood. The receptor's source is a man aged 50 or older with acute or convalescent COVID-19.

The CDR3 bases are TGTGCCAGCAGCTTGGACGGGGGGGGGTACTACGAGCAGTACTTC. It specifies CASSLDGGGYYEQYF. The chain carries TRBV5-4 and TRBJ2-7; 8 bases fit TRBD2. The CDR3 is made up of 15 amino acids. CDR1 and CDR2 from the germline V gene are SGHNT and YYREEE (reference sequence). V was clipped by 0 bases and J by 3 bases; unmatched bases: 5.